The subject of this entry is one TCR beta chain. At one of its ends the junction is not consistent with the germline gene, which may arise from a read error. CDR3 size: 18 residues. Germline-derived CDR1 and CDR2 are MNHNS and SASEGT. This sample was included in a study of blood T cell repertoires in COVID-19. Method: immunoSEQ multiplex PCR; TCRdb's copy keeps in-frame clones and lacks some. The repertoire consists of around 220,000 clones, with around 88% occurring once and the leading ten covering 14% to 15%. The chain couples TRBV6-1 to TRBJ2-1, with D possibly TRBD2 on 6 matching bases. The sequenced sample was PBMCs or T cells enriched from blood (not recorded which). This clonotype was sampled from a woman aged 45-65 years with acute COVID-19. The CDR3 nucleotides read TGCGCCAGCAGTGAAAGGGCTAGCGCCCAGAGACCCTACAATGAGCAGTTCTTC. It translates to CASSERASAQRPYNEQFF.